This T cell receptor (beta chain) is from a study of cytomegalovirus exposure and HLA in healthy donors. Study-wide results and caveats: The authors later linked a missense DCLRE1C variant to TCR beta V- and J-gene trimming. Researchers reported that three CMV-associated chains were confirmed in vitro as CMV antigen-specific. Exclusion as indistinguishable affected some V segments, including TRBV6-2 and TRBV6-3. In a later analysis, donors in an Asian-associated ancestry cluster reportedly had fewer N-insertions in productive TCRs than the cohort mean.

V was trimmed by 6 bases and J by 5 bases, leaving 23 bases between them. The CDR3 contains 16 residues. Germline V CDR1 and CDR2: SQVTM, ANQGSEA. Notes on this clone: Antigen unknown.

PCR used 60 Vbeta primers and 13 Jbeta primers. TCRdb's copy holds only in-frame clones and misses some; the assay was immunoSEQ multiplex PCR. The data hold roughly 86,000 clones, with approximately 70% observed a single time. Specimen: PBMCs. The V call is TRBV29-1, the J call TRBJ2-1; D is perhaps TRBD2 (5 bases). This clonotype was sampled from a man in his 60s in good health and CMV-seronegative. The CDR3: CSVAAVVRRGNNEQFF. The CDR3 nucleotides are TGCAGCGTAGCCGCCGTCGTGCGACGGGGAAACAATGAGCAGTTCTTC.